This TCR beta chain derives from a study of blood T cell repertoires in COVID-19. Across the study: PBMCs, B-cell-depleted T cells, or T cells provided the cDNA or gDNA that made up the material.

Generated by immunoSEQ multiplex PCR, the TCRdb table keeps only in-frame clones and is missing some. The sample carries some 250,000 clones, more than 85% recorded once. Deletions cut 2 bases from V and 6 bases from J, with 8 bases between. Germline V gene data show CDR1 as MNHEY and CDR2 as SVGAGI. The CDR3 consists of 13 residues. The J gene is TRBJ1-5, the V gene TRBV6-5, with unresolved D. What was sequenced was PBMCs or T cells enriched from blood (not recorded which). The TCR sequence derives from a man in his forties who had recovered from COVID-19. In DNA form, the CDR3 reads TGTGCCAGCAGTTACCTGGGGAGTCAGCCCCAGCATTTT. This encodes CASSYLGSQPQHF.